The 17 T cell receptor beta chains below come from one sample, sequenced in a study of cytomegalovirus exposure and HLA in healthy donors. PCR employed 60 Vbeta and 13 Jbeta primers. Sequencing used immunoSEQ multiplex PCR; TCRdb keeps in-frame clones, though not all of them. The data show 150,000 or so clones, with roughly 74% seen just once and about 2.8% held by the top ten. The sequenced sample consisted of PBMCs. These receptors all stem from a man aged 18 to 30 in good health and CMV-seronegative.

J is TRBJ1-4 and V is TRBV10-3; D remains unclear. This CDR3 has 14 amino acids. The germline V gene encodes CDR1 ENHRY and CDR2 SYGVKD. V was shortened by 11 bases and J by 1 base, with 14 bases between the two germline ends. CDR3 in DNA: TGTGCCGCGTTACAACGGGTAACTAATGAAAAACTGTTTTTT. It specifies CAALQRVTNEKLFF.

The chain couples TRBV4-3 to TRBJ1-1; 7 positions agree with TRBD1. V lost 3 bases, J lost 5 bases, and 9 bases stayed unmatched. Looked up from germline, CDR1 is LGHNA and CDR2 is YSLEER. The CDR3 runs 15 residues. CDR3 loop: CASSQVLPQGTEAFF. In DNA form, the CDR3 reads TGCGCCAGCAGCCAGGTGCTTCCACAGGGGACTGAAGCTTTCTTT.

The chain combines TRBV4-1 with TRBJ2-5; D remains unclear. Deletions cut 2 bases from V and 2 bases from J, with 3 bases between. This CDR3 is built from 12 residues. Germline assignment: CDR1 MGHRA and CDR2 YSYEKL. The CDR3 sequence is CASSQPQETQYF. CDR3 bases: TGCGCCAGCAGCCAACCTCAAGAGACCCAGTACTTC.

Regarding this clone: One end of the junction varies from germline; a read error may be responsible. For the CDR3, the DNA is TGTTCCAGCAGGCCCCCATGGACTAGCGGGGGGACCGGGGAGCTGTTTTTT. Protein product: CSSRPPWTSGGTGELFF. The V call is TRBV7-9, the J call TRBJ2-2; 14 bases map to TRBD2. The CDR3 spans 17 residues. Germline V gives CDR1 SEHNR, CDR2 FQNEAQ (reference sequence).

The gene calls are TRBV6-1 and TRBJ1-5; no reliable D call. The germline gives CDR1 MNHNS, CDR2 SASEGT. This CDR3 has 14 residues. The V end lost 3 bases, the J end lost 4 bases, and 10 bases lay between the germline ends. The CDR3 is CASSEREGNQPQHF. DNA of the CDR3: TGTGCCAGCAGTGAGCGGGAAGGGAATCAGCCCCAGCATTTT.

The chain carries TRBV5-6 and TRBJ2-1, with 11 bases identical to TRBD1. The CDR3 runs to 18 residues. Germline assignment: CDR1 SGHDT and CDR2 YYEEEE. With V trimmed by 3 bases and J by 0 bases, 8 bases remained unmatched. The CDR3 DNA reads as TGTGCCAGCAGCTCACCCCCCGGGACAGGGGGCTCCTACAATGAGCAGTTCTTC. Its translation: CASSSPPGTGGSYNEQFF.

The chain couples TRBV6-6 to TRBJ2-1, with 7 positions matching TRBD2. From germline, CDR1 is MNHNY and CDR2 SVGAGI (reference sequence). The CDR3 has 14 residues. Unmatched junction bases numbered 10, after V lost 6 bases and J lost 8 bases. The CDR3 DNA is TGTGCCAGCAGACCTGGACTAGTCCCCGATGAGCAGTTCTTC. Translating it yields CASRPGLVPDEQFF.

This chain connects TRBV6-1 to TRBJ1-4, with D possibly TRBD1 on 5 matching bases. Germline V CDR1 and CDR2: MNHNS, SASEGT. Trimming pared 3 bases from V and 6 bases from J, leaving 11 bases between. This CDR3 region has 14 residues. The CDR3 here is CASSDFWGDEKLFF. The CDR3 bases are TGTGCCAGCAGTGATTTCTGGGGGGATGAAAAACTGTTTTTT.

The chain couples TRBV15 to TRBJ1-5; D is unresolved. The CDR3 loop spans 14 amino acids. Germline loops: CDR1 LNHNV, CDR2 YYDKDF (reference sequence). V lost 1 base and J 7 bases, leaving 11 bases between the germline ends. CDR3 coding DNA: TGTGCCACCAGCAGAGTCCCCCCTGGCCAGCCCCAGCATTTT. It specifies CATSRVPPGQPQHF.

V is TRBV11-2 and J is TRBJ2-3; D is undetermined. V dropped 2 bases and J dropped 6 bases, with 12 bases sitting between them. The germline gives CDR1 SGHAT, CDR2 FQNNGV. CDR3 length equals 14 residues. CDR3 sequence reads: CASSLWSPADTQYF. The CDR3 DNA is TGTGCCAGCAGCTTATGGTCGCCTGCGGATACGCAGTATTTT.

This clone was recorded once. DNA for the CDR3: TGTGCCAGCAGCTTTGGGGGGGACTCACCCCTCCACTTT. Encoded protein: CASSFGGDSPLHF. The chain couples TRBV7-8 to TRBJ1-6; tentatively, D is TRBD1 (5 bases). The CDR3 has 13 amino acids. Germline V gives CDR1 SGHVS, CDR2 FQNEAQ. Trimming took off 3 bases at V and 10 bases at J, with 10 bases between the two ends.

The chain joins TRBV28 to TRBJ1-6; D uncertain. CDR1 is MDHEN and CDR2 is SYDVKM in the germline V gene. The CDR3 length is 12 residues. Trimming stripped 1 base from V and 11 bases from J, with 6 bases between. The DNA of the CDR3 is TGTGCCAGCAGTTTATTCGTTACACCCCTCCACTTT. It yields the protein CASSLFVTPLHF.

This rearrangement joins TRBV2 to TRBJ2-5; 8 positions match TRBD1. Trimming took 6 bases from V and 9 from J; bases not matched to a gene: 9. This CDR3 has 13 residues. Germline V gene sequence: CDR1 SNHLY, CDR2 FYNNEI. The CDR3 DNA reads TGTGCCAGCAGGATCGGACAGGGTAGAGCCCAGTACTTC. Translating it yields CASRIGQGRAQYF.

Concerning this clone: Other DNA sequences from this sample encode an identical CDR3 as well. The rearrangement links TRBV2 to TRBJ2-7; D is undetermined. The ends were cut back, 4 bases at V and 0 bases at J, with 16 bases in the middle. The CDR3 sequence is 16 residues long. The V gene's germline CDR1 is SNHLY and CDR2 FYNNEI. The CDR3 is CASSARGAVFSYEQYF. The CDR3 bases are TGTGCCAGCAGTGCTCGTGGAGCCGTATTCTCCTACGAGCAGTACTTC.

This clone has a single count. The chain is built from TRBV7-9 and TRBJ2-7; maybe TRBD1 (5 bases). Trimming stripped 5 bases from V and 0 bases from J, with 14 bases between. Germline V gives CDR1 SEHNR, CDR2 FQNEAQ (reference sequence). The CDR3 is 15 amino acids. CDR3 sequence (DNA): TGTGCCAGCAGCCGCCTCACAGGCGGCTCCTACGAGCAGTACTTC. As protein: CASSRLTGGSYEQYF. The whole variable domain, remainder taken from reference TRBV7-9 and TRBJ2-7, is DTGVSQNPRHKITKRGQNVTFRCDPISEHNRLYWYRQTLGQGPEFLTYFQNEAQLEKSRLLSDRFSAERPKGSFSTLEIQRTEQGDSAMYLCASSRLTGGSYEQYFGPGTRLTVT.

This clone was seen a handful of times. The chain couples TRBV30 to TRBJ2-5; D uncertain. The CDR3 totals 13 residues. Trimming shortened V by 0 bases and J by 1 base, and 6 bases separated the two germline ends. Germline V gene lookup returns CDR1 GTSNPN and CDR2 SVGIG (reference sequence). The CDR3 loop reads CAWSVLSQETQYF. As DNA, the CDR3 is TGTGCCTGGAGTGTACTGAGCCAAGAGACCCAGTACTTC.

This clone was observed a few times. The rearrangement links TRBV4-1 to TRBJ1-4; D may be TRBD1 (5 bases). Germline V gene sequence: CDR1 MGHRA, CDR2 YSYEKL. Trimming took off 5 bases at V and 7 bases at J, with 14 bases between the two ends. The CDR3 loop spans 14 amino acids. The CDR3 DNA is TGCGCCAGCAGCTGGGGGGGGAGTATTGAAAAACTGTTTTTT. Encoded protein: CASSWGGSIEKLFF.